This T cell receptor (beta chain) was retrieved from a study of blood T cell repertoires in COVID-19. This clone showed up just once. TCRdb keeps only in-frame clones here, not all; method: immunoSEQ multiplex PCR. The top ten clones hold approximately 5.4% of a sample with roughly 360,000 clones, roughly 87% of them seen once. V lost 4 bases and J lost 5, with 18 bases in between. This CDR3 spans 16 amino acids. Germline V CDR1 and CDR2: SGHRS, YFSETQ. This TCR came from a woman in her forties or fifties who had recovered from COVID-19. The J gene is TRBJ1-4, the V gene TRBV5-1; possible D gene TRBD1, 5 bases. Source material: PBMCs or T cells enriched from blood (not recorded which). The CDR3 DNA follows: TGCGCCAGCAGCGGGGGGACCTCCGACAGAAATGAAAAACTGTTTTTT. Its translation: CASSGGTSDRNEKLFF.